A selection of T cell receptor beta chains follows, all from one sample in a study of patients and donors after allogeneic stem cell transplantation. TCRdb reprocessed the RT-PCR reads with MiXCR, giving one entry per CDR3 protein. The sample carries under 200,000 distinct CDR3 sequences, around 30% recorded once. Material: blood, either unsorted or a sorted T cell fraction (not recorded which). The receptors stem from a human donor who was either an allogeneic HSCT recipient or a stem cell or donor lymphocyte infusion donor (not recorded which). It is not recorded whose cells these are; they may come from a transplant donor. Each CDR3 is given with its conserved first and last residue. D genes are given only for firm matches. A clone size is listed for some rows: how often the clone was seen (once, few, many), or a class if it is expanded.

TGTGCCAGCAGCCAAGATCACAGATATAATGAAAAACTGTTTTTT | CASSQDHRYNEKLFF | many | NA | TRBJ1-4 | TRBV3-1
TGTGCCAGCAGCCAGCGGTCGGGTTGGATCAGCCACGAGCAGTACTTC | CASSQRSGWISHEQYF | few | NA | TRBJ2-7 | TRBV3-1
TGCAGCGCTCTAGGAGACAGGGGTTGGGAGACCCAGTACTTC | CSALGDRGWETQYF | few | TRBD1 | TRBJ2-5 | TRBV29-1
TGTGCCAGCAGTTACTCGGGTTTAGACAGGGGGCCTGGAAACACCATATATTTT | CASSYSGLDRGPGNTIYF | NA | TRBD1 | TRBJ1-3 | TRBV6-5
TGTGCCAGCAGTCGGAAGGTGATCCACAATCAGCCCCAGCATTTT | CASSRKVIHNQPQHF | many | NA | TRBJ1-5 | TRBV6-2/TRBV6-3
TGTGCCAGCAGAGGTACAGCTCAGCCCCAGCATTTT | CASRGTAQPQHF | few | NA | TRBJ1-5 | TRBV12-3/TRBV12-4
TGCAGTGCGCTGGGACAGGGAAATCAGCCCCAGCATTTT | CSALGQGNQPQHF | many | TRBD1 | TRBJ1-5 | TRBV20-1
TGTGCCAGCAGCCCCCCGGGACAGCTCACCCCCTACGAGCAGTACTTC | CASSPPGQLTPYEQYF | NA | TRBD1 | TRBJ2-7 | TRBV7-9
TGTGCCAGCAGCTTAGAGGGGAGCACAGATACGCAGTATTTT | CASSLEGSTDTQYF | few | NA | TRBJ2-3 | TRBV7-9
TGTGCCAGCAGTTACGGGACAGGTGAAGCTTTCTTT | CASSYGTGEAFF | few | TRBD1 | TRBJ1-1 | TRBV6-5
TGTGCCAGCAGGAACACGGGCCGAGAGACCCAGTACTTC | CASRNTGRETQYF | NA | NA | TRBJ2-5 | TRBV28
TGTGCCAGCAGTTACTCCCCGACAGGGTCGAACTATGGCTACACCTTC | CASSYSPTGSNYGYTF | NA | TRBD1 | TRBJ1-2 | TRBV6-5
TGTGCCACCAGTGACCCGAGGTTACAAGAGACCCAGTACTTC | CATSDPRLQETQYF | NA | NA | TRBJ2-5 | TRBV24-1
TGTGCCAGCACCCTACTAGTCTACAATGAGCAGTTCTTC | CASTLLVYNEQFF | few | NA | TRBJ2-1 | TRBV12-3/TRBV12-4
TGTGCCAGCAGCTTCACAGGGAAGGCTAACTATGGCTACACCTTC | CASSFTGKANYGYTF | many | NA | TRBJ1-2 | TRBV9
TGTGCCAGCAGTTACTCTGGAGGGAACTATGGCTACACCTTC | CASSYSGGNYGYTF | NA | NA | TRBJ1-2 | TRBV6-5
TGTGCCAGCAGCGCGGGACAGCGAACCGGGGAGCTGTTTTTT | CASSAGQRTGELFF | few | NA | TRBJ2-2 | TRBV11-3
TGCGCCAGCAGCCCTAGCGAAGGAAGGCCCCAGCATTTT | CASSPSEGRPQHF | few | NA | TRBJ1-5 | TRBV4-3
TGCGCCAGCAGCCTCGGCCGGCCCAGGACTGGAAACACCATATATTTT | CASSLGRPRTGNTIYF | NA | NA | TRBJ1-3 | TRBV4-1
TGTGCCACCCAGCCACTAGCGGGATACAATGAGCAGTTCTTC | CATQPLAGYNEQFF | NA | TRBD2 | TRBJ2-1 | TRBV10-3
TGTGCCAGCAGCCGGGGACTACCCACAGATACGCAGTATTTT | CASSRGLPTDTQYF | few | TRBD2 | TRBJ2-3 | TRBV28
TGTGCCAGCAGCTCCTGGACAGGGGGTTCACCCCTCCACTTT | CASSSWTGGSPLHF | NA | TRBD1 | TRBJ1-6 | TRBV11-2
TGCAGTGCCAGCCATGGGGGCTACACCTTC | CSASHGGYTF | many | NA | TRBJ1-2 | TRBV20-1
TGCGCCAGCAGTTTGGGGCCCATGGGAGCCGGGAACACTGAAGCTTTCTTT | CASSLGPMGAGNTEAFF | few | NA | TRBJ1-1 | TRBV10-2
TGTGCCAGCAGCTTTGTGGGTACCACTGAAGCTTTCTTT | CASSFVGTTEAFF | NA | NA | TRBJ1-1 | TRBV7-2
TGTGCCAGCAGCTTATTTGGGGTGCGAGAGACCCAGTACTTC | CASSLFGVRETQYF | NA | NA | TRBJ2-5 | TRBV11-1
TGTGCCACCAGTGATCCCGGGAACACCGGGGAGCTGTTTTTT | CATSDPGNTGELFF | NA | NA | TRBJ2-2 | TRBV24-1
TGTGCCAGCAGCCAAGGGTACGGTTACGAGCAGTACTTC | CASSQGYGYEQYF | few | NA | TRBJ2-7 | TRBV4-2
TGCAGCGTTAGGGGAAGCGGGAGAAGATCCCACGAGCAGTACTTC | CSVRGSGRRSHEQYF | NA | TRBD2 | TRBJ2-7 | TRBV29-1
TGTGCCAGCAGCTTGGACGGACTAGCGGAATCCTACAATGAGCAGTTCTTC | CASSLDGLAESYNEQFF | NA | TRBD2 | TRBJ2-1 | TRBV5-4
TGTGCCAGCAGTCCTATCGGCGGTCGGAGGAAAGAGACCCAGTACTTC | CASSPIGGRRKETQYF | NA | NA | TRBJ2-5 | TRBV12-3/TRBV12-4
TGTGCCAGCGGCGGGACTGGAAACACCATATATTTT | CASGGTGNTIYF | few | NA | TRBJ1-3 | TRBV12-3/TRBV12-4
TGTGCCAGCAGTTACTCGCTCAGGGGCAATGAGCAGTTCTTC | CASSYSLRGNEQFF | NA | NA | TRBJ2-1 | TRBV6-7
TGCGCCAGCAGCTTGACGTCTGAGACCCAGTACTTC | CASSLTSETQYF | NA | NA | TRBJ2-5 | TRBV5-1
TGTGCCAGCAGTTTCAGTGCCAGGGACGAGCAGTACTTC | CASSFSARDEQYF | few | NA | TRBJ2-7 | TRBV12-3/TRBV12-4
TGTGCCAGCAGCCGTGATCAGGGGGGCATTCAGTACTTC | CASSRDQGGIQYF | NA | NA | TRBJ2-4 | TRBV12-3/TRBV12-4
TGTGCCAGCAGCTTAGGGGGGGTTAACTATGGCTACACCTTC | CASSLGGVNYGYTF | few | NA | TRBJ1-2 | TRBV7-2
TGTGCCAGCAGAAGGGGCCCGGGGGCACTAGCGGCGGTCTACGAGCAGTACTTC | CASRRGPGALAAVYEQYF | medium-sized | TRBD2 | TRBJ2-7 | TRBV6-5
TGTGCCAGCAAGCAATCCACAGGTCCTTATCAGCCCCAGCATTTT | CASKQSTGPYQPQHF | NA | NA | TRBJ1-5 | TRBV7-8
TGCGCCAGCAGTCCTTCGGGACTTACCTACGAGCAGTACTTC | CASSPSGLTYEQYF | NA | NA | TRBJ2-7 | TRBV10-1
TGTGCCACCAGCAGCGGACAGGGGAACACTGAAGCTTTCTTT | CATSSGQGNTEAFF | few | TRBD1 | TRBJ1-1 | TRBV15
TGTGCCAGCAGCCACCGGCGGGCCAGCATGGACAATGAGCAGTTCTTC | CASSHRRASMDNEQFF | few | NA | TRBJ2-1 | TRBV5-5
TGCGCCAGCAGGTCTCAGGGGATAGATACGCAGTATTTT | CASRSQGIDTQYF | NA | NA | TRBJ2-3 | TRBV5-1
TGTGCCAGCACCACGCTGATCTTAGCGGGAGGGCAATTTGAGCAGTTCTTC | CASTTLILAGGQFEQFF | NA | TRBD2 | TRBJ2-1 | TRBV6-2/TRBV6-3
TGCGCCAGCAGATCGACTAGCGGGGGTGGCGAGCAGTACTTC | CASRSTSGGGEQYF | few | TRBD2 | TRBJ2-7 | TRBV4-1
TGCAGTGCTAGGGGGGCTACCTATAATTCACCCCTCCACTTT | CSARGATYNSPLHF | few | NA | TRBJ1-6 | TRBV20-1
TGTGCCAGCAGCAAAGACTTGGTTGGTGAAAAACTGTTTTTT | CASSKDLVGEKLFF | NA | NA | TRBJ1-4 | TRBV7-9
TGCGCCAGCAGCTTGGATTTCTCCGGGACAGGCGAAAAACTGTTTTTT | CASSLDFSGTGEKLFF | few | TRBD1 | TRBJ1-4 | TRBV5-1